The TCR beta chain under discussion was sequenced for a study of graft-versus-host responses after intestinal transplantation. Study-wide context: Anti-thymocyte globulin induction, then tacrolimus and steroids for around 3 years, went to all recipients. Study-wide points: There were GvH clones found in recipient marrow, and some of them appeared first in ileum or blood. Allografts of patients with graft-donor T cell macrochimerism showed high graft-versus-host to host-versus-graft clone ratios. Levels of circulating GvH clones at their peak were associated with early post-transplant HvG declines.

Profiling relied on immunoSEQ multiplex PCR, and the TCRdb table lists in-frame clones only, not all of them. This table holds more than 65,000 clones, 70% to 90% found once. This clone has more than one count but fewer than ten. What it recognizes is unknown. Trimming at V came to 10 bases and at J to 6 bases, leaving 9 bases not matched to a gene. The CDR3 contains 14 residues. Germline V lookup: CDR1 SGHRS, CDR2 YFSETQ. Sequencing used unstimulated CD4+ T cells sorted from spleen or lymph node cells, obtained before intestinal transplant. This TCR came from a human donor who received an intestinal transplant. The V gene is TRBV5-1, the J gene TRBJ1-4; 10 nucleotides agree with TRBD1. CDR3 protein: CAGNRDRGHEKLFF. In DNA form, the CDR3 reads TGCGCCGGTAACCGGGACAGGGGACATGAAAAACTGTTTTTT.